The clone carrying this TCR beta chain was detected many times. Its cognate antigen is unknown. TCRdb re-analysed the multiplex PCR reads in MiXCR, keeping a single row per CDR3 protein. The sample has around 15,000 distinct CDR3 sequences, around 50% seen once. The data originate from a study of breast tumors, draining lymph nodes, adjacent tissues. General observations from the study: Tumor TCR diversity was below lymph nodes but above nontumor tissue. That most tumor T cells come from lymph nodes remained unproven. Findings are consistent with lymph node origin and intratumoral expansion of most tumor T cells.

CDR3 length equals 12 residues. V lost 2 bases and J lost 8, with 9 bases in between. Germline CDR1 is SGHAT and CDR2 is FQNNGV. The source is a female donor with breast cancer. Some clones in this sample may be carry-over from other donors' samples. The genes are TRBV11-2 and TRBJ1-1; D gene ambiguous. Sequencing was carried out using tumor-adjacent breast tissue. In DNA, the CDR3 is TGTGCCAGCAGCTTAAGAGTCGGGGAAGCTTTCTTT. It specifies CASSLRVGEAFF.